This T cell receptor beta chain was captured by sequencing in a study of beta chain features in type 1 diabetes. Study-wide points: VDJ junctions sequenced from type 1 diabetes patients showed fewer insertions and more deletions. Among all four CD4+ subsets, Type 1 diabetes patients had TCRB CDR3s that were moderately but significantly shorter. Patients' naive, central memory and Treg TCRB repertoires seemed closer to one another than those of healthy donors.

With respect to this clone: The antigen is not known.

Expressed TCRB transcripts were sequenced because the entire RNA isolate underwent reverse transcription. Generated by immunoSEQ multiplex PCR, the TCRdb table keeps only in-frame clones and is missing some. The sample includes 680,000 or so clones, 13% of them seen just once. This CDR3 has 16 residues. The V gene's germline CDR1 is SEHNR and CDR2 FQNEAQ (reference sequence). V dropped 2 bases and J dropped 0; count of bases not matched to a gene: 4. The chain recombines TRBV7-9 with TRBJ2-1; 7 bases agree with TRBD2. The TCR sequence derives from a man between 18 and 35 years old with type 1 diabetes. Sequences were obtained from naive CD4+ T cells from blood. CDR3 sequence reads: CASSLRRGSSYNEQFF. The CDR3 DNA sequence: TGTGCCAGCAGCTTAAGGCGGGGGAGCTCCTACAATGAGCAGTTCTTC. Drawing the rest from reference TRBV7-9 and TRBJ2-1, the complete variable domain is DTGVSQNPRHKITKRGQNVTFRCDPISEHNRLYWYRQTLGQGPEFLTYFQNEAQLEKSRLLSDRFSAERPKGSFSTLEIQRTEQGDSAMYLCASSLRRGSSYNEQFFGPGTRLTVL.